This paragraph reports one T cell receptor beta chain. The antigen is undetermined. This sample is part of a study of identical twins. This CDR3 is built from 13 residues. Germline lookup yields CDR1 MNHEY and CDR2 SMNVEV (reference sequence). Trimming shortened V by 6 bases and J by 2 bases, and 11 bases separated the two germline ends. Study-wide results and caveats: Models, which agreed with sharing between unrelated individuals, nonetheless underestimated the out-of-frame TCR alpha sharing seen in monozygotic twins. Memory repertoires showed no such pattern, whereas abundant cord blood beta clonotypes carried fewer insertions. Invariant T cells like MAIT and iNKT could partly confound the zero-insertion analyses.

TCRdb processed the 5' RACE reads anew with MiXCR; each CDR3 protein has one entry. The sample yields some 1,600,000 distinct CDR3 sequences, around 33% seen once. The source is a newborn girl in good health. What was sequenced was cord blood. J is TRBJ2-7 and V is TRBV27; D not resolved. The CDR3 here is CASRFGGAYEQYF. CDR3 coding DNA: TGTGCCAGCAGGTTCGGCGGCGCCTACGAGCAGTACTTC.